Reported below is one TCR beta chain. No antigen is known for it. CDR3 length equals 11 residues. Germline CDR1 and CDR2: GTSNPN and SVGIG (reference sequence). The data were obtained in a study of cytomegalovirus exposure and HLA in healthy donors. PCR used 60 Vbeta primers and 13 Jbeta primers. The protocol was immunoSEQ multiplex PCR, while the TCRdb copy is restricted to in-frame clones and leaves out a portion. The table has over 80,000 clones, approximately 70% seen once. Notes on the study in general: Later analysis associated a missense DCLRE1C variant with TCR beta V- and J-gene trimming.

The chain has TRBV30 and TRBJ2-5, with D maybe TRBD2 (5 bases). The DNA end is a closer match to TRBJ2-7, so the J assignment may be wrong. This clonotype was obtained from a man between 35 and 55 years old in good health and CMV-seronegative. The sequenced sample was PBMCs. CDR3 in DNA: TGTGCCTGGAGTTGGAGGCGCGAGCAGTACTTC. This gives the protein CAWSWRREQYF.